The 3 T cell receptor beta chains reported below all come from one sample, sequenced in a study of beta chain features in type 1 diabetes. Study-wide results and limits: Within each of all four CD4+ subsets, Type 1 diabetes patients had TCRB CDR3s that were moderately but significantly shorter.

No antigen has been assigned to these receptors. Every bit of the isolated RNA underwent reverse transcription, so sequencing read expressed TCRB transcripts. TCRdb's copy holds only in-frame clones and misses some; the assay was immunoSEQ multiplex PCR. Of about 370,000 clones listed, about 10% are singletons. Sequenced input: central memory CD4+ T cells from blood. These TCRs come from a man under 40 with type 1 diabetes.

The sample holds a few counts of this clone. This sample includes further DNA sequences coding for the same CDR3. CDR3 in DNA: TGTGCCAGCAGCTTAGGGACTAGCGGCTCCTACGAGCAGTACTTC. Translation: CASSLGTSGSYEQYF. The chain has TRBV11-2 and TRBJ2-7; TRBD2 matches 10 bases. Per germline, CDR1 SGHAT and CDR2 FQNNGV. The CDR3 consists of 15 residues. The V and J ends lost 1 base and 0 bases, in that order; junction bases with no gene match: 0.

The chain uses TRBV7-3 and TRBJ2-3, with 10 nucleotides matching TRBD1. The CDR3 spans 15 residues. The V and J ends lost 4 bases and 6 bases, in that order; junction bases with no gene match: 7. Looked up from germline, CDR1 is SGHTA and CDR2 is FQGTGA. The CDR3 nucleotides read TGTGCCAGCAGCTCCGACAGGGGGCGCGGGGATACGCAGTATTTT. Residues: CASSSDRGRGDTQYF.

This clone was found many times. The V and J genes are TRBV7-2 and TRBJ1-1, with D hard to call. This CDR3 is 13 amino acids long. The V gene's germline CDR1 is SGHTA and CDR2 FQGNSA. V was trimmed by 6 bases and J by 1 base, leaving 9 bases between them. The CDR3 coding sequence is TGTGCCAGCAGTGGTGTAGCGAACACTGAAGCTTTCTTT. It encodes CASSGVANTEAFF.